These T cell receptor beta chains were read from a single sample in a study of T cells in Graves' hyperthyroidism and ophthalmopathy. TCRdb processed the multiplex PCR reads anew with MiXCR; each CDR3 protein has one entry. The table lists about 560,000 distinct CDR3 sequences, roughly a sixth of them singletons. The material sequenced was blood. The receptor source for this set is a woman aged 18 to 35 with Graves' hyperthyroidism. CDR3s include the opening cysteine and the closing phenylalanine or tryptophan. D genes are given only for firm matches. Expanded clones are given a class, and other clones once, few, many or no size at all.

V	D	J	size	CDR3	DNA
TRBV3-1	.	TRBJ2-2	.	CASSPVAGATGELFF	TGTGCCAGCAGCCCAGTGGCAGGGGCCACCGGGGAGCTGTTTTTT
TRBV12-3/TRBV12-4	.	TRBJ2-7	.	CASSLGGHGQYF	TGTGCCAGCAGTTTGGGGGGCCATGGGCAGTACTTC
TRBV20-1	.	TRBJ1-5	many	CSASVTVSNQPQHF	TGCAGTGCTAGTGTAACAGTTAGCAATCAGCCCCAGCATTTT
TRBV28	TRBD1	TRBJ2-7	.	CASSPPDRLLGEQYF	TGTGCCAGCAGTCCACCGGACAGGCTTCTCGGCGAGCAGTACTTC
TRBV20-1	TRBD2	TRBJ2-4	.	CSARGLAGITKNIQYF	TGCAGTGCTAGAGGACTAGCGGGAATTACCAAAAACATTCAGTACTTC
TRBV12-3/TRBV12-4	TRBD1	TRBJ1-3	many	CASSLRTGAGSGNTIYF	TGTGCCAGCAGTCTACGGACAGGGGCCGGCTCTGGAAACACCATATATTTT
TRBV27	TRBD1	TRBJ2-7	.	CASSWDRGYERYF	TGTGCCAGCAGTTGGGACAGGGGTTACGAGCGGTACTTC
TRBV12-3/TRBV12-4	.	TRBJ2-1	.	CASSFSLPYNEQFF	TGTGCCAGCAGTTTTAGTCTCCCGTACAATGAGCAGTTCTTC
TRBV10-3	.	TRBJ2-2	.	CAIRPGQSLNTGELFF	TGTGCCATCAGGCCAGGACAGTCCCTCAACACCGGGGAGCTGTTTTTT
TRBV28	.	TRBJ1-2	many	CASRGSGFRGGYTF	TGTGCCAGCAGGGGGTCAGGGTTTAGGGGAGGCTACACCTTC
TRBV20-1	TRBD1	TRBJ1-4	many	CSARWTGGNEKLFF	TGCAGTGCTAGGTGGACAGGGGGGAATGAAAAACTGTTTTTT
TRBV5-4	TRBD2	TRBJ2-1	many	CASSLGPAGNSNEQFF	TGTGCCAGCAGCTTGGGTCCAGCGGGAAACTCGAATGAGCAGTTCTTC
TRBV6-5	.	TRBJ2-5	many	CASSYSGIQETQYF	TGTGCCAGCAGTTACTCAGGGATCCAAGAGACCCAGTACTTC
TRBV7-9	TRBD2	TRBJ2-5	few	CASSLGRERETQYF	TGTGCCAGCAGCTTGGGGAGGGAGAGAGAGACCCAGTACTTC
TRBV5-1	TRBD2	TRBJ2-5	.	CASSLGSGGARETQYF	TGCGCCAGCAGCTTGGGCAGCGGGGGGGCGAGAGAGACCCAGTACTTC
TRBV9	.	TRBJ2-7	.	CASTGEGSYEQYF	TGTGCCAGCACGGGGGAAGGCTCCTACGAGCAGTACTTC
TRBV27	TRBD1	TRBJ2-5	few	CASSLGGTGTYQETQYF	TGTGCCAGCAGTTTGGGTGGGACAGGAACGTACCAAGAGACCCAGTACTTC
TRBV6-2/TRBV6-3	TRBD1	TRBJ1-1	many	CASSWKQGAYNTEAFF	TGTGCCAGCAGTTGGAAACAGGGGGCTTATAACACTGAAGCTTTCTTT
TRBV14	.	TRBJ2-7	few	CASSQLGLVQYF	TGTGCCAGCAGCCAATTAGGCTTGGTGCAGTACTTC
TRBV24-1	.	TRBJ2-1	many	CATSDTRQVHNEQFF	TGTGCCACCAGTGATACCCGACAGGTCCACAATGAGCAGTTCTTC
TRBV28	.	TRBJ1-2	few	CASSTKAGRWGRIIDGYTF	TGTGCCAGCAGTACTAAAGCTGGCCGGTGGGGGAGGATTATCGATGGCTACACCTTC
TRBV3-1	.	TRBJ1-1	.	CASSQVSGVFTEAFF	TGTGCCAGCAGCCAAGTTTCAGGGGTCTTCACTGAAGCTTTCTTT
TRBV6-5	.	TRBJ1-6	few	CASSYSGGGGSPLHF	TGTGCCAGCAGTTACTCCGGGGGAGGAGGATCACCCCTCCACTTT
TRBV11-2	.	TRBJ2-3	many	CASSLTDARGDTQYF	TGTGCCAGCAGCTTAACAGATGCCAGAGGCGATACGCAGTATTTT
TRBV5-6	TRBD1	TRBJ2-5	few	CASSPTTSWDRQETQYF	TGTGCCAGCAGTCCTACAACTTCCTGGGACAGACAAGAGACCCAGTACTTC
TRBV20-1	TRBD2	TRBJ2-7	many	CSARGSGGTTYEQYF	TGCAGTGCTAGGGGTAGCGGGGGGACTACCTACGAGCAGTACTTC
TRBV6-1	TRBD1	TRBJ1-1	many	CASRRTGSTEAFF	TGTGCCAGCAGGAGGACAGGGAGCACTGAAGCTTTCTTT